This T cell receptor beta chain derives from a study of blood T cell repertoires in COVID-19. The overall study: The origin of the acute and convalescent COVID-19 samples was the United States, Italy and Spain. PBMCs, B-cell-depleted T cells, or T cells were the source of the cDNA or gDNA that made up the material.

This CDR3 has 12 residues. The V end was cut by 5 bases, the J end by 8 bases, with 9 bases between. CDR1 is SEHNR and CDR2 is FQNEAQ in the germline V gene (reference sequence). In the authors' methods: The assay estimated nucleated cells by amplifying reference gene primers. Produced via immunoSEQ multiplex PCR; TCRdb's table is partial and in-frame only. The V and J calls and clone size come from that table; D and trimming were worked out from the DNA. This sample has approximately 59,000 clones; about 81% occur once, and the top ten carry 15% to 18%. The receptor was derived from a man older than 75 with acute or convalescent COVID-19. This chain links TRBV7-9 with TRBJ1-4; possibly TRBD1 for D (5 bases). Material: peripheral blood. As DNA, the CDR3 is TGTGCCAGCAGCGCAGGGTTCGAAAAACTGTTTTTT. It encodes CASSAGFEKLFF.